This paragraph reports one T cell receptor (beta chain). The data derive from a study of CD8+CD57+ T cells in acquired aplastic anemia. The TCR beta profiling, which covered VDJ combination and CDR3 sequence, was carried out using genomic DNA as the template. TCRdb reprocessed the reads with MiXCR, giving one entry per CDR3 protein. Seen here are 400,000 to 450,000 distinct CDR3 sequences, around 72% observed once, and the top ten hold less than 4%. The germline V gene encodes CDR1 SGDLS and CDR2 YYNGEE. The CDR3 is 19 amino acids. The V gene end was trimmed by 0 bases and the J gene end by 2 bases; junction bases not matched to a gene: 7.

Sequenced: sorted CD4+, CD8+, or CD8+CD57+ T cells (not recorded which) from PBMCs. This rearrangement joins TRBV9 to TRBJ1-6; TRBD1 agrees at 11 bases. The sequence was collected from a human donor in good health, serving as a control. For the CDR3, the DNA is TGTGCCAGCAGCGTAGGTGGACAGGGGGCCACCACCTATAATTCACCCCTCCACTTT. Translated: CASSVGGQGATTYNSPLHF.